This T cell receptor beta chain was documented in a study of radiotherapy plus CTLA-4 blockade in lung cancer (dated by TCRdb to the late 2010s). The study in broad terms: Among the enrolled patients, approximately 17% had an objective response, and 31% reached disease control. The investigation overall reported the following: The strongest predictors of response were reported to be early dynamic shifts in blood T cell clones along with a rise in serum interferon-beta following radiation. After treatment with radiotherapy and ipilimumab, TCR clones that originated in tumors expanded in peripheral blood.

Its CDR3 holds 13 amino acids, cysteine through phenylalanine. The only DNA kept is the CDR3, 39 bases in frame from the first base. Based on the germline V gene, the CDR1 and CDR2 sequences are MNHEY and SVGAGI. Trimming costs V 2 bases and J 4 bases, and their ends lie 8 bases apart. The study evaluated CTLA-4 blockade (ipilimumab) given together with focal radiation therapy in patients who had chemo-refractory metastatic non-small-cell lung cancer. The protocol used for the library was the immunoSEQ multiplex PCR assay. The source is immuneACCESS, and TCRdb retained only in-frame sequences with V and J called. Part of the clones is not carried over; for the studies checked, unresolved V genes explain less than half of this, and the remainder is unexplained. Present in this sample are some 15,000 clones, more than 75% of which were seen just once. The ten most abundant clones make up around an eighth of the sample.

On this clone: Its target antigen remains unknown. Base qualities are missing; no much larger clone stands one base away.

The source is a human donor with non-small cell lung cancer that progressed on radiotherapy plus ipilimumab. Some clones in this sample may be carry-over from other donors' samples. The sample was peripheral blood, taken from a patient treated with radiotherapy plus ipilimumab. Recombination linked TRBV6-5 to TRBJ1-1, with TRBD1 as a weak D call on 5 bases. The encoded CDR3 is CASSYRGSTEAFF. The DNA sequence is TGTGCCAGCAGTTACAGGGGTAGCACTGAAGCTTTCTTT.